Each of the 6 T cell receptor beta chains below was sequenced from the same sample in a study of human T cells and chemical hapten exposure. The sample's time point: patch test 1, 2 weeks after DPC sensitization. Treatment reported: therapeutic diphenylcyclopropenone sensitization with weekly scalp DPC. Extraction yielded total RNA from whole blood (unfractionated). TCRdb independently ran MiXCR on the RACE reads; one entry per CDR3 protein. Of tens of thousands of distinct CDR3 sequences in the sample, 11% were seen once. This specimen consisted of whole blood, obtained in connection with sensitization to the hapten diphenylcyclopropenone (DPC). These receptors were collected from a woman in her forties with alopecia areata. Some clones in this sample may be carry-over from other donors' samples.

This clonotype turned up a few times. V and J are TRBV4-1 and TRBJ2-2; D gene ambiguous. The germline V gene has CDR1 MGHRA and CDR2 YSYEKL. Trimming took 0 bases from V and 8 from J, leaving 7 bases between them. This CDR3 comprises 13 residues. CDR3 in DNA: TGCGCCAGCAGCCAAGATGAGAAAGGGGAGCTGTTTTTT. This gives the protein CASSQDEKGELFF.

The chain combines TRBV7-9 with TRBJ2-5; D is perhaps TRBD2 (5 bases). This CDR3 spans 12 amino acids. Germline CDR1 SEHNR, CDR2 FQNEAQ (reference sequence). The ends were cut back, 7 bases at V and 2 bases at J, with 8 bases in the middle. In DNA form, the CDR3 reads TGTGCCAGCAACCGCGGGCAAGAGACCCAGTACTTC. The encoded protein is CASNRGQETQYF. Using reference TRBV7-9 and TRBJ2-5 for the parts outside the CDR3, the full variable domain is DTGVSQNPRHKITKRGQNVTFRCDPISEHNRLYWYRQTLGQGPEFLTYFQNEAQLEKSRLLSDRFSAERPKGSFSTLEIQRTEQGDSAMYLCASNRGQETQYFGPGTRLLVL.

This rearrangement joins TRBV4-3 to TRBJ2-3; maybe TRBD1 (7 bases). The V gene lost 4 bases and the J gene lost 2 bases, with 10 bases spanning the gap. Per the germline V gene, CDR1 is LGHNA and CDR2 is YSLEER. CDR3 length: 14 amino acids. This chain's CDR3 is CASSPGGNTDTQYF. The DNA of the CDR3 is TGCGCCAGCAGCCCAGGGGGGAACACAGATACGCAGTATTTT.

The chain links TRBV10-3 to TRBJ2-5, with D possibly being TRBD1 (5 bases). Germline values: CDR1 ENHRY, CDR2 SYGVKD. V was clipped by 6 bases and J by 4 bases, with 6 bases between them. The CDR3 has 11 residues. The CDR3 loop is CAISDRETQYF. The CDR3 DNA reads TGTGCCATCAGCGACAGAGAGACCCAGTACTTC.

Many counts were recorded for this clonotype. The CDR3, as DNA: TGTGCCAGCAGCAACAGGGAGACCCAGTACTTC. This gives the protein CASSNRETQYF. The V call is TRBV7-8, the J call TRBJ2-5; perhaps TRBD1 as D (5 bases). Germline assignment: CDR1 SGHVS and CDR2 FQNEAQ. V lost 5 bases to trimming and J lost 5 bases, with 6 bases between them. This CDR3 is 11 amino acids long.

This clonotype occurred many times. The gene calls are TRBV20-1 and TRBJ2-7; D remains ambiguous. CDR3 length equals 13 residues. CDR1 is DFQATT, CDR2 SNEGSKA, per germline (reference sequence). V lost 5 bases and J 5 bases, leaving 16 bases between the germline ends. The CDR3 reads CSARSRTEHEQYF. Written as DNA, the CDR3 is TGCAGTGCTCGATCCAGAACGGAGCACGAGCAGTACTTC.